This TCR beta chain is from a study of T cell responses to AZD1222 COVID-19 vaccine. Whole-study findings and limits: Researchers report vaccine-associated CD4 TCRs spanning spike, with dominance at 160-218 and 743-854. The peak T cell response came first, and repertoires were sampled only after it.

The method was immunoSEQ multiplex PCR; TCRdb's version includes in-frame clones alone and lacks a portion of them. Here the sample spans about 56,000 clones, approximately 80% being singletons. Per germline, CDR1 LNHDA and CDR2 SQIVND (reference sequence). The CDR3 has 16 residues. The V gene end was trimmed by 11 bases and the J gene end by 0 bases; junction bases not matched to a gene: 12. Regarding this clone: The antigen is not known.

Source: peripheral blood, taken 28 days after the second AZD1222 dose. V and J are TRBV19 and TRBJ1-5; 8 bases map to TRBD1. The sequence came from an adult who received the AZD1222 COVID-19 vaccine. CDR3 coding DNA: TGTGCCTCCATTCAGGGGGCGGAATATAGCAATCAGCCCCAGCATTTT. This gives the protein CASIQGAEYSNQPQHF.